This T cell receptor (beta chain) was observed in a study of control samples from healthy donors and cancer patients. The assay was immunoSEQ multiplex PCR, and TCRdb's table has in-frame clones only and misses some. The sample holds about 80,000 clones, roughly 90% seen once. Germline loops: CDR1 LGHDT, CDR2 YNNKEL (reference sequence). This CDR3 is 15 amino acids long. Trimming cost V 4 bases and J 9 bases, with 16 bases left between them. This clone was seen only a few times. Sequencing was done on a sample of blood. The V gene is TRBV3-1 (or the pseudogene TRBV3-2), the J gene TRBJ1-6; no definite D call. This sequence originates from a man in his fifties in good health. CDR3 amino acids: CASSPLTGEGSPLHF. The DNA for the CDR3 is TGTGCCAGCAGCCCGCTGACTGGGGAGGGTTCACCCCTCCACTTT.